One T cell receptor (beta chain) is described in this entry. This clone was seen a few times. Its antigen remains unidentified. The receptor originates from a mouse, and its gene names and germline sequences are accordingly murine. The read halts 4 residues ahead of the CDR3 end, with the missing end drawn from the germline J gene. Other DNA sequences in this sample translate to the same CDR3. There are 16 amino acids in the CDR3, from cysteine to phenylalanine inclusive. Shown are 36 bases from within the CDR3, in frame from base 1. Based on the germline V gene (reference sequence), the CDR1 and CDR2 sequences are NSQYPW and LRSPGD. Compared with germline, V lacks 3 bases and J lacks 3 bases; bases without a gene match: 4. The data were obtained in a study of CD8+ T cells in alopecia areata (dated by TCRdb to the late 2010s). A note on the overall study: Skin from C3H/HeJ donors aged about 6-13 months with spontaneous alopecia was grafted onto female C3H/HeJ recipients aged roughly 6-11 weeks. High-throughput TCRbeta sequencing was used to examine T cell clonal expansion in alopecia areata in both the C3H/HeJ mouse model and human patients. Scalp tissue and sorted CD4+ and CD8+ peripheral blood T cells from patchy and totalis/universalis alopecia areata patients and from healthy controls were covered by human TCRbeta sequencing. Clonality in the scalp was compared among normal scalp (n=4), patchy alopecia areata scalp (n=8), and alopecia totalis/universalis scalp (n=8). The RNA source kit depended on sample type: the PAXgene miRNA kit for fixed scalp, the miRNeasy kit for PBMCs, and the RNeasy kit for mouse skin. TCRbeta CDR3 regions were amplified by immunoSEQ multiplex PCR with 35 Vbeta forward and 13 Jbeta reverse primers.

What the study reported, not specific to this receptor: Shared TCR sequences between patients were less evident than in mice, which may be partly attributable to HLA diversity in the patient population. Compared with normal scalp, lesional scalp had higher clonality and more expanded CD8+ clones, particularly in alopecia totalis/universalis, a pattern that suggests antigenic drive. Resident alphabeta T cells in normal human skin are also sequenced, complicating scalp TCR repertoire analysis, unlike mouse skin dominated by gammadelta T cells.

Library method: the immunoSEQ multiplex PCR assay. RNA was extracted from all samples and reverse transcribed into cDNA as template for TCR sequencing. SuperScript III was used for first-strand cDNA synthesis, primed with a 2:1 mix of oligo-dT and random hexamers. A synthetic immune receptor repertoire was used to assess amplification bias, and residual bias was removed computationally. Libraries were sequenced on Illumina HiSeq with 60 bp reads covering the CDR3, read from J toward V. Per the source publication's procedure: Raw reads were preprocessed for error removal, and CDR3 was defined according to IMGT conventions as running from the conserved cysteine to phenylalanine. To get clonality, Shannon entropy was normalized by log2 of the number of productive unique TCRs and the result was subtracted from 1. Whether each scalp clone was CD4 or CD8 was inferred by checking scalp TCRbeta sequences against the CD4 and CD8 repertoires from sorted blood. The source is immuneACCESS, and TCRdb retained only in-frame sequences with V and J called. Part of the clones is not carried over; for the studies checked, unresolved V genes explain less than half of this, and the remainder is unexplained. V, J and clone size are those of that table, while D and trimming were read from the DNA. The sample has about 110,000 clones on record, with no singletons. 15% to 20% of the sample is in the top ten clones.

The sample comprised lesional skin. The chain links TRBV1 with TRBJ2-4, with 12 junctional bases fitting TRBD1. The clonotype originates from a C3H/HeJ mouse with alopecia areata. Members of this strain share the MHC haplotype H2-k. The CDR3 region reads CTCSAGQGAGQNTLYF. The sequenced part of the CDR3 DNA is TGCACCTGCAGTGCGGGACAGGGGGCGGGACAAAAC. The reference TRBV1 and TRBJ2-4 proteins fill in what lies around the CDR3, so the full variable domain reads VTLLEQNPRWRLVPRGQAVNLRCILKNSQYPWMSWYQQDLQKQLQWLFTLRSPGDKEVKSLPGADYLATRVTDTELRLQVANMSQGRTLYCTCSAGQGAGQNTLYFGAGTRLSVL.